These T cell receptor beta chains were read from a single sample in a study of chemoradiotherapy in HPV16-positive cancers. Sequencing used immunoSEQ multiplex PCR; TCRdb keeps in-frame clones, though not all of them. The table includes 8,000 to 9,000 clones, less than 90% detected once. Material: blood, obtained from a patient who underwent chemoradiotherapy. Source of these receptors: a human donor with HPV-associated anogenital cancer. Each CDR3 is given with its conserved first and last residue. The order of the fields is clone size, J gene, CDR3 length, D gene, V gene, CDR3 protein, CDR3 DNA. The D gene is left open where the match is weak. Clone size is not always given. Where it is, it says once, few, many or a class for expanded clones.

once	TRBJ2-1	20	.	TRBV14	CASSPLEGRMAGASYNEQFF	TGTGCCAGCAGCCCTCTTGAGGGTCGGATGGCGGGGGCCTCCTACAATGAGCAGTTCTTC
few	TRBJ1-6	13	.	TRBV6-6	CASSYLNNSPLHF	TGTGCCAGCAGTTACCTGAATAATTCACCCCTCCACTTT
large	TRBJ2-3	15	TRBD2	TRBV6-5	CASSKLAGGPDTQYF	TGTGCCAGCAGTAAACTAGCGGGAGGGCCAGATACGCAGTATTTT
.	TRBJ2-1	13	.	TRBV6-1	CASIVGGDNEQFF	TGTGCCAGCATAGTGGGAGGCGACAATGAGCAGTTCTTC
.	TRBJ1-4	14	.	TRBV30	CAWSVHTTNEKLFF	TGTGCCTGGAGTGTACACACAACTAATGAAAAACTGTTTTTT
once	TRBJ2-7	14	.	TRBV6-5	CASSYSKVPGEQYF	TGTGCCAGCAGTTACTCGAAGGTCCCCGGCGAGCAGTACTTC
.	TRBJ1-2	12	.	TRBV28	CASRQGGYGYTF	TGTGCCAGCAGACAGGGTGGCTATGGCTACACCTTC
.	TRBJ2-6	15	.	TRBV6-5	CASSSVNSGANVLTF	TGTGCCAGCAGTTCGGTGAACTCTGGGGCCAACGTCCTGACTTTC
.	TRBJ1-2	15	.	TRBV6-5	CASKWGRTSNYGYTF	TGTGCCAGCAAGTGGGGCCGGACCTCTAACTATGGCTACACCTTC
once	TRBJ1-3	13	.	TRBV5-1	CASSPSSGNTIYF	TGCGCCAGCAGTCCATCCTCTGGAAACACCATATATTTT
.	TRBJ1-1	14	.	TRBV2	CASSDDVVNTEAFF	TGTGCCAGCAGTGATGACGTAGTGAACACTGAAGCTTTCTTT
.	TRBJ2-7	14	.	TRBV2	CASSSRGAYYEQYF	TGTGCCAGCAGTTCGAGGGGGGCTTACTACGAGCAGTACTTC
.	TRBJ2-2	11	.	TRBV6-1	CASRESGELFF	TGTGCCAGCAGAGAAAGCGGGGAGCTGTTTTTT
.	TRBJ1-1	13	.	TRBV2	CASTLDRNTEAFF	TGTGCCAGCACCCTGGACAGAAACACTGAAGCTTTCTTT
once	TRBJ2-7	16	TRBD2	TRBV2	CASSGTSGRVVYEQYF	TGTGCCAGCAGTGGGACTAGCGGGAGGGTTGTATACGAGCAGTACTTC
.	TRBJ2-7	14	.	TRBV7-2	CASSFGGGLYEQYF	TGTGCCAGCAGCTTTGGGGGGGGGCTGTACGAGCAGTACTTC
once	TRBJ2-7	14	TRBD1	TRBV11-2	CASSLAGQPYEQYF	TGTGCCAGCAGCTTAGCGGGACAGCCCTACGAGCAGTACTTC
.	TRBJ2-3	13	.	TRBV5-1	CASSLTNTDTQYF	TGCGCCAGCAGCTTGACTAACACAGATACGCAGTATTTT
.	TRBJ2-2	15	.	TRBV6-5	CASLPRAGASGELFF	TGTGCCAGCCTGCCCCGCGCGGGGGCCTCCGGGGAGCTGTTTTTT
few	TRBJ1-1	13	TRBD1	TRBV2	CASSQDRVTEAFF	TGTGCCAGCAGCCAGGACAGGGTCACTGAAGCTTTCTTT
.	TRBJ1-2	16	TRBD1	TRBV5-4	CASSLGQGAANYGYTF	TGTGCCAGCAGCTTGGGACAGGGGGCAGCTAACTATGGCTACACCTTC
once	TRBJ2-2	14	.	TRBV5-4	CASSLGGPSGELFF	TGTGCCAGCAGCTTGGGAGGGCCCAGCGGGGAGCTGTTTTTT
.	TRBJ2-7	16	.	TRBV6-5	CASSYSYRGRSYEQYF	TGTGCCAGCAGTTACTCGTATCGTGGCAGATCCTACGAGCAGTACTTC
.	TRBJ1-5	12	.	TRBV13	CASSLGPKPQHF	TGTGCCAGCAGTTTAGGGCCCAAGCCCCAGCATTTT
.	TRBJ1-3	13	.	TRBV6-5	CASSYGPRNTIYF	TGTGCCAGCAGTTACGGACCGCGAAACACCATATATTTT
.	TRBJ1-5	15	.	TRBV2	CASSEAGYSNQPQHF	TGTGCCAGCAGTGAGGCGGGTTATAGCAATCAGCCCCAGCATTTT
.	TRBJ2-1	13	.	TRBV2	CASSRTRLNEQFF	TGTGCCAGCAGTCGGACACGGCTAAATGAGCAGTTCTTC
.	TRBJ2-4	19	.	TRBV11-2	CASTPFIRQREWAKNIQYF	TGTGCCAGCACCCCCTTCATTCGCCAGCGTGAATGGGCCAAAAACATTCAGTACTTC
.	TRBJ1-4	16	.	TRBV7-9	CASSQIASATNEKLFF	TGTGCCAGCAGCCAGATCGCGAGCGCAACTAATGAAAAACTGTTTTTT
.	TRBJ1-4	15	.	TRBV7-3	CASSLGPIANEKLFF	TGTGCCAGCAGCCTCGGGCCGATAGCTAATGAAAAACTGTTTTTT
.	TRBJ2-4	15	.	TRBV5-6	CASSLRGTGSGIQYF	TGTGCCAGCAGCTTGCGGGGAACAGGGTCGGGCATTCAGTACTTC
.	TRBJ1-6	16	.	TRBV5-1	CASSPRRREDNSPLHF	TGCGCCAGCAGCCCCCGACGGCGGGAGGATAATTCACCCCTCCACTTT
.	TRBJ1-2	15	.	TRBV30	CACYWDSELNYGYTF	TGTGCCTGTTATTGGGACTCAGAACTTAACTATGGCTACACCTTC
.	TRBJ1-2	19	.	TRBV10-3	CAISEDSPLPGNYHYGYTF	TGTGCCATCAGTGAGGATTCTCCTTTGCCAGGGAATTACCACTATGGCTACACCTTC
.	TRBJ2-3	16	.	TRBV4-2	CASSQVGTGFTDTQYF	TGTGCCAGCAGCCAAGTGGGGACGGGTTTTACAGATACGCAGTATTTT
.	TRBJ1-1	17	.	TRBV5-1	CASSLWGGTQGGTEAFF	TGCGCCAGCAGCTTGTGGGGGGGGACTCAAGGAGGCACTGAAGCTTTCTTT
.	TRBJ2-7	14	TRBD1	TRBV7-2	CASSLLTGAYEQYF	TGTGCCAGCAGCTTACTGACAGGGGCCTACGAGCAGTACTTC
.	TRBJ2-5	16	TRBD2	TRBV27	CASSSRLAGPQETQYF	TGTGCCAGCAGTTCAAGACTAGCAGGACCTCAAGAGACCCAGTACTTC
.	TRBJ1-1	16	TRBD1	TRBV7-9	CASSPGQGGMNTEAFF	TGTGCCAGCAGCCCAGGACAGGGGGGCATGAACACTGAAGCTTTCTTT
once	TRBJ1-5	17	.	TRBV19	CASSIPGGNLRAQPQHF	TGTGCCAGTAGTATACCTGGGGGCAACTTAAGAGCCCAGCCCCAGCATTTT
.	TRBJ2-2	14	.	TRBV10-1	CASSESWGRGELFF	TGCGCCAGCAGTGAGTCGTGGGGTCGCGGGGAGCTGTTTTTT
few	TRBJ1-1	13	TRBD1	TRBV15	CATSSDRETEAFF	TGTGCCACCAGCTCCGACAGGGAGACTGAAGCTTTCTTT
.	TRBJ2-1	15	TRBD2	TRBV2	CASSDVLAINNEQFF	TGTGCCAGCAGTGATGTACTAGCGATAAACAATGAGCAGTTCTTC
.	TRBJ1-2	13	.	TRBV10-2	CASSEEGNYGYTF	TGCGCCAGCAGTGAAGAGGGAAACTATGGCTACACCTTC
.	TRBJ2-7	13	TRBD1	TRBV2	CASSGDRVYEQYF	TGTGCCAGCAGTGGGGACAGGGTCTACGAGCAGTACTTC
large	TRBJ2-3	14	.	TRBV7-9	CASSWSVSTDTQYF	TGTGCCAGCAGCTGGAGCGTTAGCACAGATACGCAGTATTTT
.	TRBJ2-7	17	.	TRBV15	CATSREGATFYSYEQYF	TGTGCCACCAGCAGAGAGGGGGCCACATTTTACTCCTACGAGCAGTACTTC
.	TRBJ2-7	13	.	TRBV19	CASSPQGPYEQYF	TGTGCCAGTAGTCCCCAGGGCCCCTACGAGCAGTACTTC
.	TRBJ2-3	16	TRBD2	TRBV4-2	CASSRFSGGVTDTQYF	TGTGCCAGCAGCCGCTTTAGCGGGGGGGTCACAGATACGCAGTATTTT
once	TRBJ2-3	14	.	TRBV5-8	CASGVPGGPDTQYF	TGTGCCAGCGGCGTCCCGGGGGGCCCAGATACGCAGTATTTT
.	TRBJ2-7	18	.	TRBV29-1	CSVVGSFSGHVFEDEQYF	TGCAGCGTTGTGGGGTCGTTCTCAGGGCACGTTTTCGAAGACGAGCAGTACTTC
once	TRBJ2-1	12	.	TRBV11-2	CASSLAGGEQFF	TGTGCCAGCAGCTTAGCTGGGGGTGAGCAGTTCTTC
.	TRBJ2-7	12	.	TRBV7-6	CASSLARNEQYF	TGTGCCAGCAGCTTAGCTCGCAACGAGCAGTACTTC
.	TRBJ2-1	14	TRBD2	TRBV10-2	CASSGIAGLVEQFF	TGCGCCAGCAGTGGAATAGCGGGACTCGTTGAGCAGTTCTTC
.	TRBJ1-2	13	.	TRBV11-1	CASSIDRDYGYTF	TGTGCCAGCAGCATTGACAGAGACTATGGCTACACCTTC
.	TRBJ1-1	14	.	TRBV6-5	CASSYGIGNTEAFF	TGTGCCAGCAGTTACGGGATAGGGAACACTGAAGCTTTCTTT
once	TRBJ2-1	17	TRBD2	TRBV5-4	CASSLGGGRAETNEQFF	TGTGCCAGCAGCTTGGGGGGCGGGAGGGCCGAGACCAATGAGCAGTTCTTC
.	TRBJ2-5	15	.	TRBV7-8	CASSYSILLEETQYF	TGTGCCAGCAGCTATTCAATTCTACTAGAAGAGACCCAGTACTTC
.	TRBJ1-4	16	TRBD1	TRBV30	CACRIRGRGTNEKLFF	TGTGCCTGTCGTATAAGGGGGCGCGGAACTAATGAAAAACTGTTTTTT
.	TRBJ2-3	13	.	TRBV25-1	CASSEWDTDTQYF	TGTGCCAGCAGTGAATGGGACACAGATACGCAGTATTTT